This T cell receptor (beta chain) was sequenced in a study of CD8 T cells in Susac syndrome. With random hexamers, roughly 0.45 to 1 ug RNA was reverse transcribed. Across 54 Vbeta and 13 Jbeta, TCR beta CDR3 was amplified with immunoSEQ multiplex PCR. TCRdb redid the calling of the immunoSEQ multiplex PCR reads with MiXCR, one entry per CDR3 protein. The table shows roughly 130,000 distinct CDR3 sequences, with roughly 95% occurring only once. While serving as controls, healthy donors were matched for age and sex. V lost 4 bases and J lost 3, with 13 bases in between. The germline CDR1 and CDR2 sequences are SGHAT and FQNNGV. The CDR3 runs to 14 residues.

V gene TRBV11-2 combines with J gene TRBJ2-7; D perhaps matches TRBD1 (5 bases). Sequenced sample: CD4+ T cells from PBMCs. The sequence came from a human donor in good health. CDR3: CASSSSWQGYEQYF. The CDR3 nucleotides read TGTGCCAGCAGCTCCAGCTGGCAGGGCTACGAGCAGTACTTC.